This T cell receptor (beta chain) originates from a study of tumor-infiltrating lymphocytes in primary liver carcinoma. Findings and caveats of the study: Roughly 8-24% of top clones, and no more, occurred in all five tumor regions.

Synthesis of TCR beta cDNA was carried out from approximately 500 ng total RNA with a constant-region primer. Slightly modified ARM-PCR with three nested multiplex PCR rounds yielded TCR beta libraries. The study ran its first two PCR rounds for roughly 11 cycles each, using TRBV1-TRBV30 forward primers and a C-beta reverse primer. TCRdb used MiXCR to reprocess the multiplex PCR reads, holding one entry per CDR3 protein. The sample lists about 54,000 distinct CDR3 sequences, over 65% occurring once. As regards this clonotype: What it recognizes is unknown. A junction end diverges from the germline sequence, so it may reflect a read error.

The CDR3 spans 14 residues. Per the germline V gene, CDR1 is MNHEY and CDR2 is SVGAGI. DNA and RNA were both co-extracted from roughly 18-30 mg of bulk tissue that had not been sorted. Chronic HBV infection was present, with no prior treatment. Tumors were each sampled at five separate regions. The TCR sequence derives from a middle-aged man with primary liver carcinoma and hepatitis B virus infection. The J gene is TRBJ1-1, the V gene TRBV6-5, with D unclear. The sample taken for sequencing was liver tumor tissue from sampling region 2. Noted subset: tumor region T2, inferior pole. The CDR3 nucleotides are TGTGCCAGCGGTTACGGCGGGGTGAACACCGAAGCTTTCTTT. Protein sequence: CASGYGGVNTEAFF.